This record looks at one T cell receptor (beta chain) sequence and its context. The data originate from a study of blood T cell repertoires in COVID-19. Per the authors' pipeline: How many nucleated cells were present was estimated from reference gene primer amplification. The data were produced by immunoSEQ multiplex PCR, yet TCRdb's version contains in-frame clones alone and is incomplete. V, J and clone size reflect that table, while D and trimming were determined from the DNA. The sample consists of fewer than 400,000 clones, less than 85% of them appearing once. The CDR3 contains 15 residues. Germline V gene sequence: CDR1 LGHDT, CDR2 YNNKEL (reference sequence). V lost 5 bases and J lost 1, with 13 bases in between.

The chain has TRBV3-1 (or the pseudogene TRBV3-2) and TRBJ2-3; D remains ambiguous. The sequence was obtained from a young woman with acute or convalescent COVID-19. Sequencing input: peripheral blood. Written as DNA, the CDR3 is TGTGCCAGCAGCGAGCAGGTTCGGCGCACAGATACGCAGTATTTT. Protein sequence: CASSEQVRRTDTQYF.